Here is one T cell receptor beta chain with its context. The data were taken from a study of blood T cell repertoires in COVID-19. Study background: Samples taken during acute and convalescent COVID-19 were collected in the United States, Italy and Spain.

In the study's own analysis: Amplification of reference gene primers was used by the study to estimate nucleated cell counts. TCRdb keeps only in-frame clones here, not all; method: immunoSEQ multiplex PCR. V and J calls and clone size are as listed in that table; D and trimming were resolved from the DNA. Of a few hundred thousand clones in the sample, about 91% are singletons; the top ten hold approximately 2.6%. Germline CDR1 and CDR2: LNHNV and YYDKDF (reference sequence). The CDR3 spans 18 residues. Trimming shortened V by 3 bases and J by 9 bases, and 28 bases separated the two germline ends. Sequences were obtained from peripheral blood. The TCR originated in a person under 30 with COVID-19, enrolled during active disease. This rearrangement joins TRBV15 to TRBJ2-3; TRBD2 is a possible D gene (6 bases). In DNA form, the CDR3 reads TGTGCCACCAGCAGCCCCCGCACGGGGGACTCCCCCCTCATCACGCAGTATTTT. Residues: CATSSPRTGDSPLITQYF. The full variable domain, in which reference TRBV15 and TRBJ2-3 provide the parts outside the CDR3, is DAMVIQNPRYQVTQFGKPVTLSCSQTLNHNVMYWYQQKSSQAPKLLFHYYDKDFNNEADTPDNFQSRRPNTSFCFLDIRSPGLGDTAMYLCATSSPRTGDSPLITQYFGPGTRLTVL.